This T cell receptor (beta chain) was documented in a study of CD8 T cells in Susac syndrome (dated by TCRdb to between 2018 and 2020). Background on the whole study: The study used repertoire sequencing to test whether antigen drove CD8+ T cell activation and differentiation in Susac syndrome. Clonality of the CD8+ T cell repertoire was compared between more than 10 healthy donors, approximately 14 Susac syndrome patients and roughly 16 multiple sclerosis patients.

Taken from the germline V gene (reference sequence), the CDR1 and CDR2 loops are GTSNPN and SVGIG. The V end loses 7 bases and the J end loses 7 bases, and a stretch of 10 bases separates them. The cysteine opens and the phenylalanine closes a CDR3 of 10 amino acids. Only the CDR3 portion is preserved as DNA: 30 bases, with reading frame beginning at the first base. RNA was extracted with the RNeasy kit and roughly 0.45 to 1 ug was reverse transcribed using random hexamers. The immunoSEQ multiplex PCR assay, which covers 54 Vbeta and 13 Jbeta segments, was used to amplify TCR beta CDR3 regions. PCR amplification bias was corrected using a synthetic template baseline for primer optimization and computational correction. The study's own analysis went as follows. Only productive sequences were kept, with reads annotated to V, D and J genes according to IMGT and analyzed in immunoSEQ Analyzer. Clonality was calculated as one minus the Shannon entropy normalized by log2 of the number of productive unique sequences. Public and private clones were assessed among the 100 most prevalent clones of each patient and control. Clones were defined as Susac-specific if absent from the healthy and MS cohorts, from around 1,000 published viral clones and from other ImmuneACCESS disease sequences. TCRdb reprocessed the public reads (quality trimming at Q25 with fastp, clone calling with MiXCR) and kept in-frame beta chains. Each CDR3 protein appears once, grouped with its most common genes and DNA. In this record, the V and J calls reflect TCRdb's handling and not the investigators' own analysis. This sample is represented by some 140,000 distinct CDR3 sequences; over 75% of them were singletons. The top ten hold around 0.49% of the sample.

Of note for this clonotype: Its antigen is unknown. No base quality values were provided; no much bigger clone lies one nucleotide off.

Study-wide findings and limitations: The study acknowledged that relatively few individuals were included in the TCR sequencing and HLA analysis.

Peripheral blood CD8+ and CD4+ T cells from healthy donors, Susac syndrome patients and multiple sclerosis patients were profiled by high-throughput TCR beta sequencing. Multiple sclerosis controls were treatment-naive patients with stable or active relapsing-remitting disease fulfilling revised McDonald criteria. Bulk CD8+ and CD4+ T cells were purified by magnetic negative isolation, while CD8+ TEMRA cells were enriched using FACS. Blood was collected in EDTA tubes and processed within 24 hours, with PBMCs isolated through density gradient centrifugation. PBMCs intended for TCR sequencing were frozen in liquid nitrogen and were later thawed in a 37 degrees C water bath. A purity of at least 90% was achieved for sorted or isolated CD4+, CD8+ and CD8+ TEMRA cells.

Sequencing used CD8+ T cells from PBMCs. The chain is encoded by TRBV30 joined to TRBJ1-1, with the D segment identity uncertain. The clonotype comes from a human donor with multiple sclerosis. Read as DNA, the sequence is TGTGCCTTTCTAAACCATGAAGCTTTCTTT. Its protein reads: CAFLNHEAFF.